This entry lists 10 T cell receptor beta chains sequenced from one sample in a study of cytomegalovirus exposure and HLA in healthy donors. Primers: 60 Vbeta forward and 13 Jbeta reverse. Only in-frame clones appear in the TCRdb table, and some are missing; sequencing was by immunoSEQ multiplex PCR. Its clone listing holds about 79,000 clones. Material: PBMCs. These receptor sequences come from a man aged 25 to 40 in good health and CMV-seronegative.

The CDR3 here is CASSQTRDYPKETQYF. The CDR3 coding sequence is TGCGCCAGCAGCCAGACCCGGGACTACCCAAAAGAGACCCAGTACTTC. This chain uses TRBV5-1 with TRBJ2-5; 7 bases map to TRBD2. The V gene end was trimmed by 4 bases and the J gene end by 3 bases; junction bases not matched to a gene: 12. Per the germline V gene, CDR1 is SGHRS and CDR2 is YFSETQ. This CDR3 contains 16 residues.

The rearrangement links TRBV4-1 to TRBJ1-2; D might be TRBD1 (5 bases). Trimming left V 4 bases short and J 8 bases short, with 14 bases between. The CDR3 loop spans 13 amino acids. Germline loops: CDR1 MGHRA, CDR2 YSYEKL. The CDR3 loop is CASSRMVGGGYTF. In DNA, the CDR3 is TGCGCCAGCAGCCGAATGGTTGGGGGGGGCTACACCTTC.

V usage is TRBV7-3 and J usage is TRBJ2-3, with D perhaps TRBD2 (6 bases). This CDR3 region has 13 residues. With 6 bases removed from V and 2 bases from J, the gap between germline ends came to 9 bases. The germline V gene has CDR1 SGHTA and CDR2 FQGTGA. The CDR3 protein is CASSSGDTDTQYF. In nucleotides, the CDR3 is TGTGCCAGCAGTTCGGGGGACACAGATACGCAGTATTTT.

This chain links TRBV28 with TRBJ2-4; possible D gene TRBD2, 6 bases. The V and J ends lost 5 bases and 4 bases respectively, with 12 bases between them. This CDR3 is 14 amino acids long. Germline V gene lookup returns CDR1 MDHEN and CDR2 SYDVKM. CDR3: CASSPPGLKNIQYF. The DNA of the CDR3 is TGTGCCAGCAGTCCTCCGGGACTTAAAAACATTCAGTACTTC.

The chain uses TRBV5-1 and TRBJ2-2; D is possibly TRBD1 (6 bases). The CDR3 has 14 residues. Per the germline V gene, CDR1 is SGHRS and CDR2 is YFSETQ. The CDR3 region is CGSQGPANTGELFF. Written as DNA, the CDR3 is TGCGGGTCCCAGGGGCCCGCGAACACCGGGGAGCTGTTTTTT.

The chain employs TRBV28 and TRBJ1-4; 9 positions match TRBD1. Losses at the gene ends were 4 bases for V and 8 bases for J; bases not matched to a gene: 11. The length of the CDR3 is 16 residues. CDR1 MDHEN and CDR2 SYDVKM come from the germline V gene. The CDR3 DNA is TGTGCCAGCAGTTCCCACCCCGGGACAGGGAAGGAAAAACTGTTTTTT. It translates to CASSSHPGTGKEKLFF.

The CDR3 reads CASSLTGTGHLTLFF. In DNA, the CDR3 is TGTGCCAGCAGTTTAACCGGGACAGGGCACCTAACACTGTTTTTT. This sequence joins TRBV6-5 and TRBJ1-4, with 9 bases aligning to TRBD1. In germline, CDR1 is MNHEY, CDR2 SVGAGI. The CDR3 loop spans 15 amino acids. After removal of 4 bases from V and 13 bases from J, the junction contained 13 bases not matched to a gene.

The J gene is TRBJ1-2, the V gene TRBV23-1, with TRBD1 matching over 7 bases. TRBV23-1 is filed as an ORF, its function uncertain. With V trimmed by 4 bases and J by 3 bases, 14 bases remained unmatched. The CDR3 extends over 17 amino acids. This CDR3 is CASSPLAGGYRDYGYTF. The CDR3 region has the DNA TGCGCCAGCAGTCCCCTGGCAGGGGGGTATAGGGACTATGGCTACACCTTC.

The chain employs TRBV5-4 and TRBJ1-2; no definite D call. CDR1 and CDR2 (germline): SGHNT, YYREEE (reference sequence). Trimming cost V 0 bases and J 4 bases, with 7 bases left between them. The CDR3 runs to 13 residues. This CDR3 is CASSLDLIYGYTF. As DNA, the CDR3 is TGTGCCAGCAGCTTGGATCTAATCTATGGCTACACCTTC.

A word on this clone: Additional DNA sequences in this sample encode the identical CDR3. The V call is TRBV18, the J call TRBJ2-3; 9 nucleotides match TRBD2. The CDR3 is 15 amino acids. Trimming removed 1 base from V and 2 bases from J; junction bases left unmatched: 1. CDR1 is KGHSH and CDR2 is LQKENI in the germline V gene. DNA for the CDR3: TGTGCCAGCTCACCACTAGCGGGGGCCACAGATACGCAGTATTTT. Its translation: CASSPLAGATDTQYF.